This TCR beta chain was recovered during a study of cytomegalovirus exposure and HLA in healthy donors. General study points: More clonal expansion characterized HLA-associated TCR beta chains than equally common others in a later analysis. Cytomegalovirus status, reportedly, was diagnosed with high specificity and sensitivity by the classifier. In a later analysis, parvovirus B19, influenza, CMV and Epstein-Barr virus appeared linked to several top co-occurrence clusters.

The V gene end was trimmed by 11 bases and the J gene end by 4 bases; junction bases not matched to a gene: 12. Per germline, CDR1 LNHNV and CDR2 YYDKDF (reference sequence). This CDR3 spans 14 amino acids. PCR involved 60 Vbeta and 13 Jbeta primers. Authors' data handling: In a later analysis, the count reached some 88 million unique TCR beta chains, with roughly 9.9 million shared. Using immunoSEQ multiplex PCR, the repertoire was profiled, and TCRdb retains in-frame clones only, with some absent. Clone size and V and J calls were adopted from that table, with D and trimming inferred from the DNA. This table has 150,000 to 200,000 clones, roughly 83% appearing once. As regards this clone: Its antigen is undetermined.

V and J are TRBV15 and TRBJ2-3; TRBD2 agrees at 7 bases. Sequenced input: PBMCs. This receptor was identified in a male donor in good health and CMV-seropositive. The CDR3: CASGNGAGPDTQYF. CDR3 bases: TGTGCCTCAGGAAACGGAGCGGGGCCAGATACGCAGTATTTT.